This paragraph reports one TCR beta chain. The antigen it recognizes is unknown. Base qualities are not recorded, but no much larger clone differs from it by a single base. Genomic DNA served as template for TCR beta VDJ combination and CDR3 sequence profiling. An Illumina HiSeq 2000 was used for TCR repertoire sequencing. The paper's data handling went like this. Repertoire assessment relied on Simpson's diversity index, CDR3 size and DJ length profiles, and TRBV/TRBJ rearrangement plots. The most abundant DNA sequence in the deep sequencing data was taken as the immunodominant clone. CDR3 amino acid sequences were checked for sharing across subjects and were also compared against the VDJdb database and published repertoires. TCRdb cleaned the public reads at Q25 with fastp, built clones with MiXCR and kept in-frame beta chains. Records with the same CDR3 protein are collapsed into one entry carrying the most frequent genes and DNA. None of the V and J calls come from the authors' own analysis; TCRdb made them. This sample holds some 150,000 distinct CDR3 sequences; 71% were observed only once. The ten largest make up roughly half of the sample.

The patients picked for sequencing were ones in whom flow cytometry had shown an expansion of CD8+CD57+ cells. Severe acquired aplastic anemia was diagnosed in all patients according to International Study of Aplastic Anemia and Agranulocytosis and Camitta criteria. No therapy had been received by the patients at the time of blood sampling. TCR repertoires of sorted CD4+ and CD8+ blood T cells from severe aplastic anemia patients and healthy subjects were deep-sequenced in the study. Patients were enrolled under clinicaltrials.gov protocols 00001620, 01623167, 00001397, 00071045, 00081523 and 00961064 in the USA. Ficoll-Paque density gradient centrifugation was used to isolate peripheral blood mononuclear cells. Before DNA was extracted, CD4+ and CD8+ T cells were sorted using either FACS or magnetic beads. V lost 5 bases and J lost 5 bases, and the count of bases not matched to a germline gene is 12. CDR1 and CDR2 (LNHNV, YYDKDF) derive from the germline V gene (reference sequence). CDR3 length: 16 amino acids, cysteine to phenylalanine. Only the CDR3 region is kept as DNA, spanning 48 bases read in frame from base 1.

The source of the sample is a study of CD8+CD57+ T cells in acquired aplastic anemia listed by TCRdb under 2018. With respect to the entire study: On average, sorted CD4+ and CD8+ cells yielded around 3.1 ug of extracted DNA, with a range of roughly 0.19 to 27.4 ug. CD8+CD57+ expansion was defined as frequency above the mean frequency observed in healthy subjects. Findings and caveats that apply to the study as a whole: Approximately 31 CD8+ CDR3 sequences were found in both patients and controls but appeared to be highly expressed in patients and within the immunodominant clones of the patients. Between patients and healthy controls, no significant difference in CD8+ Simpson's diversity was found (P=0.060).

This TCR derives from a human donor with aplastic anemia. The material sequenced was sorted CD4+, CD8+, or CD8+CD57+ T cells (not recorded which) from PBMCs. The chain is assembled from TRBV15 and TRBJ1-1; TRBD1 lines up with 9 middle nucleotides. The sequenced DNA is TGTGCCACCAGCGGCCGGCCGGGACAGGGTGTAACTGAAGCTTTCTTT. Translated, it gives CATSGRPGQGVTEAFF. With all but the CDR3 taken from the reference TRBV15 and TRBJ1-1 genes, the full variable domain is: DAMVIQNPRYQVTQFGKPVTLSCSQTLNHNVMYWYQQKSSQAPKLLFHYYDKDFNNEADTPDNFQSRRPNTSFCFLDIRSPGLGDTAMYLCATSGRPGQGVTEAFFGQGTRLTVV.